Listed below are T cell receptor beta chains from one sample, sequenced in a study of blood T cell repertoires in COVID-19. Sequenced by immunoSEQ multiplex PCR; TCRdb stores in-frame clones only, minus some. Among under 300,000 clones listed, around 87% were seen once. The sequencing input was peripheral blood. Receptors originate from an older woman with COVID-19, enrolled during active disease. Each CDR3 is given with its conserved first and last residue. A D gene is named only where the DNA matches it firmly. Expanded clones are given a class, and other clones once, few, many or no size at all.

size	V	D	J	CDR3	DNA
-	TRBV28	TRBD1	TRBJ2-5	CASSLGQGGETQYF	TGTGCCAGCAGTTTGGGACAGGGAGGAGAGACCCAGTACTTC
-	TRBV18	TRBD1	TRBJ2-1	CASSPDRDVNEQFF	TGTGCCAGCTCACCAGACAGGGATGTGAATGAGCAGTTCTTC
-	TRBV5-5	TRBD1	TRBJ1-1	CASSPAGDREAFF	TGTGCCAGCAGCCCCGCAGGGGACAGGGAAGCTTTCTTT
-	TRBV5-1	TRBD1	TRBJ2-1	CASSSGTGGGYNEQFF	TGCGCCAGCAGCTCCGGGACAGGGGGCGGATACAATGAGCAGTTCTTC
few	TRBV18	TRBD1	TRBJ1-5	CASTTGGNQPQHF	TGTGCCAGCACGACAGGGGGCAATCAGCCCCAGCATTTT
-	TRBV7-2	-	TRBJ1-2	CASSPQGTYGYTF	TGTGCCAGCAGCCCCCAGGGGACCTATGGCTACACCTTC
-	TRBV19	-	TRBJ1-3	CASTRGFQDNPLLGNTIYF	TGTGCCAGTACCAGAGGTTTTCAGGACAACCCCTTGCTTGGAAACACCATATATTTT
-	TRBV2	-	TRBJ1-1	CASSGVLNTEAFF	TGTGCCAGCAGCGGGGTCCTGAACACTGAAGCTTTCTTT
-	TRBV28	TRBD1	TRBJ1-2	CASGSGTAGGYTF	TGTGCCAGCGGATCTGGGACAGCTGGTGGCTACACCTTC
-	TRBV6-5	-	TRBJ1-3	CASSYVGPAEGNTIYF	TGTGCCAGCAGTTACGTGGGTCCGGCGGAAGGAAACACCATATATTTT
-	TRBV7-3	TRBD1	TRBJ2-2	CASSLTPGTGWTGELFF	TGTGCCAGCAGCTTAACCCCCGGGACAGGATGGACCGGGGAGCTGTTTTTT
-	TRBV3-1/TRBV3-2	TRBD1	TRBJ1-2	CASSPWDSYNYGYTF	TGTGCCAGCAGCCCTTGGGACAGTTATAACTATGGCTACACCTTC
-	TRBV5-6	-	TRBJ2-5	CASSLPAGFGTQYF	TGTGCCAGCAGCTTGCCGGCAGGGTTCGGGACCCAGTACTTC
-	TRBV25-1	-	TRBJ1-6	CASSDQGNGSPLHF	TGTGCCAGCAGTGACCAGGGTAACGGTTCACCCCTCCACTTT
-	TRBV9	TRBD1	TRBJ2-1	CASSTRTGRNEQFF	TGTGCCAGCAGCACAAGGACAGGGCGGAATGAGCAGTTCTTC
-	TRBV30	-	TRBJ1-4	CAWSFGGGLSTKLFF	TGTGCCTGGAGCTTCGGGGGGGGGCTTAGCACAAAACTGTTTTTT
-	TRBV4-3	-	TRBJ1-5	CASSQDPGNQPQHF	TGCGCCAGCAGCCAAGATCCAGGCAATCAGCCCCAGCATTTT
-	TRBV2	-	TRBJ1-6	CASYPEGNSPLHF	TGTGCCAGCTATCCCGAGGGCAATTCACCCCTCCACTTT
-	TRBV7-9	-	TRBJ1-3	CASTQDSRSGNTIYF	TGTGCCAGCACTCAGGACAGCCGCTCTGGAAACACCATATATTTT
-	TRBV5-5	-	TRBJ1-1	CASSLVQEGTEAFF	TGTGCCAGCAGCTTGGTTCAGGAGGGGACTGAAGCTTTCTTT
-	TRBV9	TRBD1	TRBJ1-4	CASAPTGTGHEKLFF	TGTGCCAGCGCACCCACCGGGACAGGGCACGAAAAACTGTTTTTT
-	TRBV19	TRBD1	TRBJ2-7	CASSPSGQGVTEQYF	TGTGCCAGTAGCCCCTCGGGACAGGGCGTTACCGAGCAGTACTTC
-	TRBV6-5	TRBD1	TRBJ1-1	CASSRDRAVAFF	TGTGCCAGCAGCCGAGACAGGGCCGTAGCTTTCTTT
-	TRBV4-1	TRBD2	TRBJ2-3	CASSFTWSSGGYRDTQYF	TGCGCCAGCAGCTTCACATGGAGTAGCGGGGGGTATAGAGATACGCAGTATTTT
-	TRBV7-2	TRBD1	TRBJ2-3	CASSLVGGAQYF	TGTGCCAGCAGCTTAGTAGGGGGCGCGCAGTATTTT
-	TRBV19	-	TRBJ1-1	CASNWANTEAFF	TGTGCCAGTAATTGGGCGAACACTGAAGCTTTCTTT
once	TRBV6-5	-	TRBJ2-7	CASSTSYRAQDEQYF	TGTGCCAGCAGTACCTCATACAGGGCACAGGACGAGCAGTACTTC
-	TRBV7-9	-	TRBJ1-1	CASSSLIRAFF	TGTGCCAGCAGCTCCCTCATCCGGGCTTTCTTT
-	TRBV10-3	TRBD1	TRBJ2-5	CAISDRQGETQYF	TGTGCCATCAGTGACCGACAGGGAGAGACCCAGTACTTC